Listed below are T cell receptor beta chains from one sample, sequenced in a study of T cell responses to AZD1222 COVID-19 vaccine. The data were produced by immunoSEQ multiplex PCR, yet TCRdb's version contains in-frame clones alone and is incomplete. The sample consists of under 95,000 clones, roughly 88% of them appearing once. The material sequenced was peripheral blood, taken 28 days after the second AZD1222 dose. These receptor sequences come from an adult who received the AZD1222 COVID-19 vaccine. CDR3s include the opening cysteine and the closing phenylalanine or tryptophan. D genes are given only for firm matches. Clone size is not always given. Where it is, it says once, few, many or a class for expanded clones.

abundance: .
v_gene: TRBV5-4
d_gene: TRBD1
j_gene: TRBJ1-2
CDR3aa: CASSPRDSYGNYGYTF
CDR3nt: TGTGCCAGCAGCCCCCGGGACAGCTACGGTAACTATGGCTACACCTTC

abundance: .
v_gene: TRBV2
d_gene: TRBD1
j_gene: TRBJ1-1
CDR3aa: CASSDVTGAGTEAFF
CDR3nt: TGTGCCAGCAGTGACGTGACAGGGGCTGGGACTGAAGCTTTCTTT

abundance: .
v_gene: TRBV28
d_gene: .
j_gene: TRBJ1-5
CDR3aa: CASTLSPPQRGQPQHF
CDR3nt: TGTGCCAGCACTTTATCCCCCCCACAACGGGGTCAGCCCCAGCATTTT

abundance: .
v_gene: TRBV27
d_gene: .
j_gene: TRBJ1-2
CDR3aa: CASSPRGALKEHGYTF
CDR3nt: TGTGCCAGCAGTCCCCGGGGAGCGCTTAAGGAGCATGGCTACACCTTC

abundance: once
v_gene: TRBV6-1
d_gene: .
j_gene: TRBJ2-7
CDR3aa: CASSEALAAYYEQYF
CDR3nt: TGTGCCAGCAGTGAAGCGCTTGCAGCCTACTACGAGCAGTACTTC

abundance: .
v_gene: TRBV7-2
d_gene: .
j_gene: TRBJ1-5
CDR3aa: CASSNRDGNQPQHF
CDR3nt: TGTGCCAGCAGCAACCGGGACGGGAATCAGCCCCAGCATTTT

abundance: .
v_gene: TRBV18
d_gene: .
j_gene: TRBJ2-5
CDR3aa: CASSPGISEETQYF
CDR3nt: TGTGCCAGCTCACCAGGTATAAGCGAAGAGACCCAGTACTTC

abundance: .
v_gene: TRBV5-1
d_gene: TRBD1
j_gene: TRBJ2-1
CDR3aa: CASTLDRVRNEQFF
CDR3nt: TGCGCCAGCACCTTAGACAGGGTAAGGAATGAGCAGTTCTTC

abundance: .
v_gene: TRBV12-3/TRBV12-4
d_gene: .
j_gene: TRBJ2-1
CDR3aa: CASSSNREDEQFF
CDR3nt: TGTGCCAGCAGTTCAAATAGGGAGGATGAGCAGTTCTTC

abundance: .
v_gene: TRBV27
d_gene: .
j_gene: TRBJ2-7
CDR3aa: CASSLRRAREQYF
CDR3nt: TGTGCCAGCAGTTTACGGAGGGCTCGCGAGCAGTACTTC

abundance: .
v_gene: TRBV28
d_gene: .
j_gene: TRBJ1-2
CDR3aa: CASHPGGSFYGYTF
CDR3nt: TGTGCCAGCCACCCCGGGGGGAGTTTCTATGGCTACACCTTC

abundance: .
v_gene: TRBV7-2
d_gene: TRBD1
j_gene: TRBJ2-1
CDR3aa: CASSLRDREQFF
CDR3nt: TGTGCCAGCAGCTTACGGGACAGAGAGCAGTTCTTC

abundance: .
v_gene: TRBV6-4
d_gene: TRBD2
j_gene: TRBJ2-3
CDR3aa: CASSSGLSTDTQYF
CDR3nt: TGTGCCAGCAGCTCGGGACTAAGCACAGATACGCAGTATTTT

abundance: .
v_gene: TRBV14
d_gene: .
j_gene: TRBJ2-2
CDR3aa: CASSQGPNTGELFF
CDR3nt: TGTGCCAGCAGCCAAGGCCCGAACACCGGGGAGCTGTTTTTT

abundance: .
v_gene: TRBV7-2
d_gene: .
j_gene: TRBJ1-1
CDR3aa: CASSLVVGVNTEAFF
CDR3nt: TGTGCCAGCAGCTTAGTGGTCGGGGTAAACACTGAAGCTTTCTTT

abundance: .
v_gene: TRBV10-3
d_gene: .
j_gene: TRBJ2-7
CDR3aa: CAISESPVEQYF
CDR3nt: TGTGCCATCAGTGAGTCACCAGTCGAGCAGTACTTC

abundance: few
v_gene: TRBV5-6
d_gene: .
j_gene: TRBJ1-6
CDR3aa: CASSLRGMGYNSPLHF
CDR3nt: TGTGCCAGCAGCTTAAGGGGGATGGGGTATAATTCACCCCTCCACTTT

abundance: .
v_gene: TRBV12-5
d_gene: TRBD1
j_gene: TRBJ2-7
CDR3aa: CASGLRDRAVSYEQYF
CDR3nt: TGTGCTAGTGGTTTGCGGGACAGGGCGGTCTCCTACGAGCAGTACTTC

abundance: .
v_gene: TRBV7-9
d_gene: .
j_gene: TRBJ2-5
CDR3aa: CASSLAGKETQYF
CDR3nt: TGTGCCAGCAGCTTAGCGGGGAAAGAGACCCAGTACTTC

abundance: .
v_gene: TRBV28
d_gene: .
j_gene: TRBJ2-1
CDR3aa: CASSSGGSLSEQFF
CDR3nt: TGTGCCAGCAGTTCAGGGGGGTCCTTAAGTGAGCAGTTCTTC

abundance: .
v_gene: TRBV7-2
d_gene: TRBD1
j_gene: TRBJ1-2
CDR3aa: CASSSATGGYGYTF
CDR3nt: TGTGCCAGCAGTTCGGCAACAGGGGGATATGGCTACACCTTC

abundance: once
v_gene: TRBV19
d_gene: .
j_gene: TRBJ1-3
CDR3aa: CASSARTASGNTIYF
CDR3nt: TGTGCCAGTAGTGCTCGGACAGCCTCTGGAAACACCATATATTTT

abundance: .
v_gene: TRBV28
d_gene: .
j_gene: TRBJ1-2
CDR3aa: CASSLSRPNYGYTF
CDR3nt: TGTGCCAGCAGTTTGAGTCGGCCGAACTATGGCTACACCTTC

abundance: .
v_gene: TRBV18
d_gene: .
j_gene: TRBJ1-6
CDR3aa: CASSPHSRKDSPLHF
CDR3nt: TGTGCCAGCTCACCACATTCGCGGAAAGATTCACCCCTCCACTTT

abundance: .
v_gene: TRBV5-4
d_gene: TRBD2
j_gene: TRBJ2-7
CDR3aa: CASSPRTSGGFAYEQYF
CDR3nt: TGTGCCAGCAGCCCTAGAACTAGCGGGGGGTTCGCCTACGAGCAGTACTTC

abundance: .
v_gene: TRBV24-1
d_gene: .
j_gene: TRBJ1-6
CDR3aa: CATSDRDTNSPLHF
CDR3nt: TGTGCCACCAGTGACCGGGACACAAATTCACCCCTCCACTTT

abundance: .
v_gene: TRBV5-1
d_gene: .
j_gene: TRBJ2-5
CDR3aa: CASSTQPRREETQYF
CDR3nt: TGCGCCAGCAGCACACAGCCCCGGCGGGAAGAGACCCAGTACTTC

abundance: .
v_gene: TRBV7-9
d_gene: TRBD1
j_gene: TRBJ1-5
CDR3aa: CASSLATGGNQPQHF
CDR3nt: TGTGCCAGCAGCTTAGCCACAGGGGGCAATCAGCCCCAGCATTTT

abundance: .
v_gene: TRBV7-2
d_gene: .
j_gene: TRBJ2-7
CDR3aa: CASSPDYEQYF
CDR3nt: TGTGCCAGCAGCCCGGATTACGAGCAGTACTTC

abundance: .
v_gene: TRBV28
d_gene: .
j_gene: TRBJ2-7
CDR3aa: CASSFGRGGYEQYF
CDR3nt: TGTGCCAGCAGTTTCGGCAGGGGGGGGTACGAGCAGTACTTC

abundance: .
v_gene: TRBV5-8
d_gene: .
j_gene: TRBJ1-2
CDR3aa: CASSLQGSDGYTF
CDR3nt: TGTGCCAGCAGCTTGCAGGGATCGGATGGCTACACCTTC

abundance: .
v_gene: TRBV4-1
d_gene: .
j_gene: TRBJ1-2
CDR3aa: CASSQAQYGYTF
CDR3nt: TGCGCCAGCAGCCAAGCGCAATATGGCTACACCTTC

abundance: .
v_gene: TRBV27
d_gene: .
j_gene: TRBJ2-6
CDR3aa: CASSLLSSGANVLTF
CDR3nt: TGTGCCAGCAGTCTCCTGAGCTCTGGGGCCAACGTCCTGACTTTC

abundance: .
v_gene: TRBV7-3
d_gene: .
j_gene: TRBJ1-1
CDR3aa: CASSPNGQVGTEAFF
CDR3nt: TGTGCCAGCAGCCCTAACGGGCAGGTGGGCACTGAAGCTTTCTTT

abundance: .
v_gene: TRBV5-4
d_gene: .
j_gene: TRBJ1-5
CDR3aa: CASSVFGSRNQPQHF
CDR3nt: TGTGCCAGCAGCGTTTTCGGCAGCCGGAATCAGCCCCAGCATTTT

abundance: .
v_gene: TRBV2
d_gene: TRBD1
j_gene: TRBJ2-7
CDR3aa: CATKPRGGVLYEQYF
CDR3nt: TGTGCCACCAAACCGCGAGGGGGCGTTCTCTACGAGCAGTACTTC

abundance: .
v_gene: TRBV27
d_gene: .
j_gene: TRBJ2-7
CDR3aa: CASSTRIRSEQYF
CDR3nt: TGTGCCAGCAGTACGCGGATCCGATCCGAGCAGTACTTC

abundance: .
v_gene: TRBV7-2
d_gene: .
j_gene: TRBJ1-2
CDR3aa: CASSLKINYGYTF
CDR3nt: TGTGCCAGCAGCTTAAAGATTAACTATGGCTACACCTTC

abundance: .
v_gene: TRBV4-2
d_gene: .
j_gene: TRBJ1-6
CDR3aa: CASSQEDQNSPLHF
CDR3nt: TGTGCCAGCAGCCAAGAGGATCAGAATTCACCCCTCCACTTT

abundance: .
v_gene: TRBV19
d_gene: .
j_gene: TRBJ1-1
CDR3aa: CASSTSLPGPPIGTEAFF
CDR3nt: TGTGCCAGTAGTACAAGCCTACCGGGCCCACCGATAGGGACTGAAGCTTTCTTT

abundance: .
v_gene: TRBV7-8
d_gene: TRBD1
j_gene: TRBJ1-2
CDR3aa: CASSLRQGSRNYGYTF
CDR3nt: TGTGCCAGCAGCCTGAGACAGGGAAGTCGGAACTATGGCTACACCTTC

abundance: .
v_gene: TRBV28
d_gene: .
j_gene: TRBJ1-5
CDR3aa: CASSFGVSNQPQHF
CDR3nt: TGTGCCAGCAGTTTCGGGGTTAGCAATCAGCCCCAGCATTTT

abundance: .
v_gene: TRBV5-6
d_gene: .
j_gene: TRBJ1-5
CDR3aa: CASSSLDRNQPQHF
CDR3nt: TGTGCCAGCAGCTCCCTCGACAGGAATCAGCCCCAGCATTTT

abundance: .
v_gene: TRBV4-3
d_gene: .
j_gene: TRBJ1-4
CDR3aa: CASSANGNEKLFF
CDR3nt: TGCGCCAGCAGCGCAAACGGTAATGAAAAACTGTTTTTT

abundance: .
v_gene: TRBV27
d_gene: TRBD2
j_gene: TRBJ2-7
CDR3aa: CASSMAGLGLSEQYF
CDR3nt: TGTGCCAGCAGCATGGCAGGTCTGGGACTAAGCGAGCAGTACTTC

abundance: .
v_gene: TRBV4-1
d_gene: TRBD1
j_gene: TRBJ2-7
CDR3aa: CASSQPGQGSTYEQYF
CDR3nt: TGCGCCAGCAGCCAGCCGGGACAGGGGTCAACCTACGAGCAGTACTTC

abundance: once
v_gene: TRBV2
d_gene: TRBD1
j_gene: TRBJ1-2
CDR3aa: CASSDPGQVNYGYTF
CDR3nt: TGTGCCAGCAGTGATCCGGGACAGGTTAACTATGGCTACACCTTC

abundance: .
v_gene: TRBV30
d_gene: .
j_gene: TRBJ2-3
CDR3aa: CARLSGDTQYF
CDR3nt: TGTGCCCGCCTCTCGGGAGATACGCAGTATTTT

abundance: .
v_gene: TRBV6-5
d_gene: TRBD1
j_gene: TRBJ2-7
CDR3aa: CASQAGGLYEQYF
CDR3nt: TGTGCCAGCCAGGCAGGGGGCCTATACGAGCAGTACTTC

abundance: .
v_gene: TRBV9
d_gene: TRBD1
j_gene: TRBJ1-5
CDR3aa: CASSGTGRSNQPQHF
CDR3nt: TGTGCCAGCAGCGGGACAGGGAGGAGCAATCAGCCCCAGCATTTT

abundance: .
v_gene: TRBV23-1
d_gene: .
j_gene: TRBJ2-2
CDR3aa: CASPPGQAQGYIGELFF
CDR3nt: TGCGCCTCACCTCCGGGACAAGCTCAGGGGTATATCGGGGAGCTGTTTTTT

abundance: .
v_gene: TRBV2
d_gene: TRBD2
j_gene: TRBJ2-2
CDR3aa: CASSIPLLAGANTGELFF
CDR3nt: TGTGCCAGCAGCATTCCCCTCCTAGCGGGGGCGAACACCGGGGAGCTGTTTTTT

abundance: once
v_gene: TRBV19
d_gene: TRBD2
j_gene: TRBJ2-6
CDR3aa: CASSRWTWVRGAGANVLTF
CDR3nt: TGTGCCAGTAGTCGTTGGACTTGGGTGCGGGGGGCTGGGGCCAACGTCCTGACTTTC

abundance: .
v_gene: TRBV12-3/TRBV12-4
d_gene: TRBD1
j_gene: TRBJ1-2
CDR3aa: CASSPTGENGYTF
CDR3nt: TGTGCCAGCAGTCCTACAGGGGAGAATGGCTACACCTTC

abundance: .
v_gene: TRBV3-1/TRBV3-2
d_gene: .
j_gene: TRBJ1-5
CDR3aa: CASSPAGGNQPQHF
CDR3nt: TGTGCCAGCAGCCCGGCTGGGGGCAATCAGCCCCAGCATTTT

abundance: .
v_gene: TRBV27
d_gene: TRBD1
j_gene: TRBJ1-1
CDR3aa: CASRPVGTGLMNTEAFF
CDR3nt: TGTGCCAGCCGCCCCGTCGGGACAGGGCTTATGAACACTGAAGCTTTCTTT

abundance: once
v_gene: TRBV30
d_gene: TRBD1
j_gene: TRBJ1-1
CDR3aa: CAGDRQGARTEAFF
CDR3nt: TGTGCCGGGGATAGACAGGGGGCAAGGACTGAAGCTTTCTTT

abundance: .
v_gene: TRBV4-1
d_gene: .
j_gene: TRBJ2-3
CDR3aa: CASSQDRTVGQYF
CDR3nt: TGCGCCAGCAGCCAAGATCGAACTGTGGGGCAGTATTTT

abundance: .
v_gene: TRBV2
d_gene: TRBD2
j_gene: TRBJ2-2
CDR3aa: CASTAPGTSSNTGELFF
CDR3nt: TGTGCCAGCACCGCTCCCGGGACTAGCAGCAACACCGGGGAGCTGTTTTTT